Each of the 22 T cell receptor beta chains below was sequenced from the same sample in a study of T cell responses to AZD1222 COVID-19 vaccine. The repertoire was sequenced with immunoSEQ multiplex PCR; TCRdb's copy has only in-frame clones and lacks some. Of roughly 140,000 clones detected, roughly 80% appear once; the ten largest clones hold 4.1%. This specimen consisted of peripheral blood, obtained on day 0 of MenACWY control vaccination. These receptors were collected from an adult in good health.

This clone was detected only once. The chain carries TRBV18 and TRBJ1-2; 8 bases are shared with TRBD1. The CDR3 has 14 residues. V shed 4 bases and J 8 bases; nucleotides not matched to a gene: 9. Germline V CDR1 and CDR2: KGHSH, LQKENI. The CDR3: CASSQSGGSEGYTF. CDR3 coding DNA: TGTGCCAGCTCACAGTCAGGGGGCTCGGAAGGCTACACCTTC.

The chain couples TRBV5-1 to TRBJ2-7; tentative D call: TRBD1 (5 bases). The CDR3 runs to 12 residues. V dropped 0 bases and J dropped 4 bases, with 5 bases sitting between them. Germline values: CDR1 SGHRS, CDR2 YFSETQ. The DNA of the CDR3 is TGCGCCAGCAGCTTGGAGGGGTACGAGCAGTACGTC. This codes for CASSLEGYEQYV.

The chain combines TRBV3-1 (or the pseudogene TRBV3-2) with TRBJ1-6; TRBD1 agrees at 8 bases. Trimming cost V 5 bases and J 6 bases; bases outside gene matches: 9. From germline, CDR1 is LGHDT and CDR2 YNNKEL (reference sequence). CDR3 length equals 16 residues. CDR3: CASSADRVDANSPLHF. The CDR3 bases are TGTGCCAGCAGCGCGGACAGGGTGGATGCTAATTCACCCCTCCACTTT.

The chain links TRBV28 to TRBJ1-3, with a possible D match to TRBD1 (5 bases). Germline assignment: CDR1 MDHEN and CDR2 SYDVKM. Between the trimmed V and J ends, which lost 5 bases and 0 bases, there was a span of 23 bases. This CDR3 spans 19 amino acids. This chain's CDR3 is CASSTGAALVQSSGNTIYF. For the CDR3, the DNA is TGTGCCAGCAGTACCGGGGCCGCGCTCGTCCAGAGCTCTGGAAACACCATATATTTT. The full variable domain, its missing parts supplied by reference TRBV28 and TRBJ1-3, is DVKVTQSSRYLVKRTGEKVFLECVQDMDHENMFWYRQDPGLGLRLIYFSYDVKMKEKGDIPEGYSVSREKKERFSLILESASTNQTSMYLCASSTGAALVQSSGNTIYFGEGSWLTVV.

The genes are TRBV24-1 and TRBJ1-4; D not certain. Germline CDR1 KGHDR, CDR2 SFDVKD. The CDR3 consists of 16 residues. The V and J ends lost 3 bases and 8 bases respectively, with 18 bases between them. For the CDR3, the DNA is TGTGCCACCAGTGATCCCCGTTCTAGGTCGGGGGAAAAACTGTTTTTT. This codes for CATSDPRSRSGEKLFF.

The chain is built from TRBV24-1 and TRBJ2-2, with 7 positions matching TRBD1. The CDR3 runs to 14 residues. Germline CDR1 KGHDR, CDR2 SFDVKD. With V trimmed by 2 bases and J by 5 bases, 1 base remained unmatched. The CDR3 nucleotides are TGTGCCACCAGTGATTACAGGGGAACCGGGGAGCTGTTTTTT. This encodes CATSDYRGTGELFF.

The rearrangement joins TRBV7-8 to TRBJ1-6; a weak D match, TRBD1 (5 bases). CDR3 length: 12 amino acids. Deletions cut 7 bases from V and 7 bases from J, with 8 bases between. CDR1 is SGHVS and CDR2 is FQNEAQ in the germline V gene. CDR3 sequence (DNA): TGTGCCAGCAAGCGGGGGAATTCACCCCTCCACTTT. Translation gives CASKRGNSPLHF.

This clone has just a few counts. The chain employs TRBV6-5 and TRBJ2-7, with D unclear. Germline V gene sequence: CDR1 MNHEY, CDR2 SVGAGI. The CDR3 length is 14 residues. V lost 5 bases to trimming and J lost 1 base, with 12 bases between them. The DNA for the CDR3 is TGTGCCAGCAGTAACCAAATCGGTTCCTACGAGCAGTACTTC. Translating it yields CASSNQIGSYEQYF.

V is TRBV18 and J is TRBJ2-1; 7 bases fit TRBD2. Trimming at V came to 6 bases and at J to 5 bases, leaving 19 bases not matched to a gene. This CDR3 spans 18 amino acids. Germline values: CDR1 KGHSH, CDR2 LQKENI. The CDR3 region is CASSHGGGGAGFHNEQFF. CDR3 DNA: TGTGCCAGCTCGCACGGCGGCGGGGGAGCGGGGTTTCACAATGAGCAGTTCTTC. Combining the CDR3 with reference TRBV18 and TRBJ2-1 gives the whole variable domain NAGVMQNPRHLVRRRGQEARLRCSPMKGHSHVYWYRQLPEEGLKFMVYLQKENIIDESGMPKERFSAEFPKEGPSILRIQQVVRGDSAAYFCASSHGGGGAGFHNEQFFGPGTRLTVL.

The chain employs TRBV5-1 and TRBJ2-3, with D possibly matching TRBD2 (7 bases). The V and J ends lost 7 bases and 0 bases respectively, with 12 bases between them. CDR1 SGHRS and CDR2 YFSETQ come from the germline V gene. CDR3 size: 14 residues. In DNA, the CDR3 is TGCGCCAGCGAAAGGGGGGGAAGCACAGATACGCAGTATTTT. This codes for CASERGGSTDTQYF.

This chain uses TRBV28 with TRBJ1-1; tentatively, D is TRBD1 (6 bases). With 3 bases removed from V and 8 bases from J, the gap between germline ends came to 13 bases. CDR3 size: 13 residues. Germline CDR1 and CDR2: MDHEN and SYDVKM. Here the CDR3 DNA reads TGTGCCAGCAGTTTCGACAGGCGAGACGAAGCTTTCTTT. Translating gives CASSFDRRDEAFF.

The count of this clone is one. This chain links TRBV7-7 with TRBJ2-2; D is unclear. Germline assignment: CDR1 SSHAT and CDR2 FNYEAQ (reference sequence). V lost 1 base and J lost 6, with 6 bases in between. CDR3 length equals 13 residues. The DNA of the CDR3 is TGTGCCAGCAGCTTAGATGTGGCCGGGGAGCTGTTTTTT. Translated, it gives CASSLDVAGELFF. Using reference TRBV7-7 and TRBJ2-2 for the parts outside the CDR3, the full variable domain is GAGVSQSPRYKVTKRGQDVTLRCDPISSHATLYWYQQALGQGPEFLTYFNYEAQPDKSGLPSDRFSAERPEGSISTLTIQRTEQRDSAMYRCASSLDVAGELFFGEGSRLTVL.

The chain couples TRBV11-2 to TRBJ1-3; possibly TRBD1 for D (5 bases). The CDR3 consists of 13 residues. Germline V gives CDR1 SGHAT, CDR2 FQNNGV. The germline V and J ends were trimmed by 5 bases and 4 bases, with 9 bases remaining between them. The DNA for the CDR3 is TGTGCCAGCAGCCTAGGGACCGGAAACACCATATATTTT. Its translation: CASSLGTGNTIYF.

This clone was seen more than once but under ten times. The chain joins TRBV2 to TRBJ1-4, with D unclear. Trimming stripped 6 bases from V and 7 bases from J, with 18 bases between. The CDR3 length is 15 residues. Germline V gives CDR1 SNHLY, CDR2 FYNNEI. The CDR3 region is CASSDRRSGGEKLFF. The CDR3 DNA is TGTGCCAGCAGCGATCGTCGGTCGGGTGGTGAAAAACTGTTTTTT.

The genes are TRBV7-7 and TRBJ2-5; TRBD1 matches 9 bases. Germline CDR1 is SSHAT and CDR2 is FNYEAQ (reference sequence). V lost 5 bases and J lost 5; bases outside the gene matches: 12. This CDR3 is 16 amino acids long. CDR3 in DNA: TGTGCCAGCAGCGCCTCCGGGACAGGGAGAGAGGAGACCCAGTACTTC. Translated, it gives CASSASGTGREETQYF.

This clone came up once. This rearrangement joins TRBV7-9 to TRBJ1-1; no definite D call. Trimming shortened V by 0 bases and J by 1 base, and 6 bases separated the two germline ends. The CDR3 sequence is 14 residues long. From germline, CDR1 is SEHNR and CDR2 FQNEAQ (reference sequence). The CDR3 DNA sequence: TGTGCCAGCAGCTTAGCGTCGCAGAACACTGAAGCTTTCTTT. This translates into CASSLASQNTEAFF.

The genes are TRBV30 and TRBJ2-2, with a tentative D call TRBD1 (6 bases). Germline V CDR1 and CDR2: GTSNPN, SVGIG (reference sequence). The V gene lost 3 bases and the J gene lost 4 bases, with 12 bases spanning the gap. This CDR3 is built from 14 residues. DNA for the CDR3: TGTGCCTGGAGGGCTAGAGGGGGCACCGGGGAGCTGTTTTTT. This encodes CAWRARGGTGELFF.

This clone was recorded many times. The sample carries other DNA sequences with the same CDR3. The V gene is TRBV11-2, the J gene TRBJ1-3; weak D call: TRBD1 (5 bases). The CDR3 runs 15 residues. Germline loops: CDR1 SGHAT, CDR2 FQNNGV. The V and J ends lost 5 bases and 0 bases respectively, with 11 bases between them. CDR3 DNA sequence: TGTGCCAGCAGCCCCCCGGGGGTCTCTGGAAACACCATATATTTT. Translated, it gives CASSPPGVSGNTIYF.

CDR3 in DNA: TGCGCCAGCAGCCAAGAGGACGGTTATCAGCCCCAGCATTTT. It encodes CASSQEDGYQPQHF. The chain couples TRBV4-1 to TRBJ1-5; D gene ambiguous. The CDR3 consists of 14 residues. Trimming removed 0 bases from V and 5 bases from J, with 8 bases in between. Germline V gene lookup returns CDR1 MGHRA and CDR2 YSYEKL.

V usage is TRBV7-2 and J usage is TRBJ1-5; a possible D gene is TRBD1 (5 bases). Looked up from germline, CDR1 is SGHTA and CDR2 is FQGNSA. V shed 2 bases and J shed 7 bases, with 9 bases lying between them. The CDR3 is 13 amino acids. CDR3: CASSLLRGQPQHF. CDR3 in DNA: TGTGCCAGCAGCTTACTGAGGGGACAGCCCCAGCATTTT.

CDR3 DNA: TGCGCCAGCAGCTTGGAGGGTCACTATGGCTACACCTTC. Residues: CASSLEGHYGYTF. The chain uses TRBV5-1 and TRBJ1-2, with D unresolved. Germline CDR1 SGHRS, CDR2 YFSETQ. Trimming shortened V by 0 bases and J by 3 bases, and 6 bases separated the two germline ends. The CDR3 runs to 13 residues.

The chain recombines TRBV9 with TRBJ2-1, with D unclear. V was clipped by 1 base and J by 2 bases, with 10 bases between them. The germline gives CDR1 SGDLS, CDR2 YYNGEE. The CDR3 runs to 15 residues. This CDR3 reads CASSVYMTAYNEQFF. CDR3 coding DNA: TGTGCCAGCAGCGTATATATGACGGCCTACAATGAGCAGTTCTTC.